This passage covers 6 T cell receptor beta chains from one sample sequenced in a study of T cells in localized non-small cell lung cancer. Generated by immunoSEQ multiplex PCR, the TCRdb table keeps only in-frame clones and is missing some. The table shows roughly 64,000 clones, with roughly 76% occurring only once. The sample consisted of PBMCs, taken before any cancer treatment. Receptors were obtained from a man between 40 and 70 years old with stage II lung adenocarcinoma.

This chain connects TRBV28 to TRBJ1-1, with TRBD1 as a possible D gene (6 bases). Trimming shortened V by 10 bases and J by 1 base, and 10 bases separated the two germline ends. There are 12 residues in the CDR3. Per germline, CDR1 MDHEN and CDR2 SYDVKM. The CDR3, as DNA: TGTGCCACCAGGGGACCGAACACTGAAGCTTTCTTT. This codes for CATRGPNTEAFF.

The CDR3 DNA reads as TGTGCCAGCAGCCTGAACGGACCTCTCACTGAAGCTTTCTTT. Amino acids: CASSLNGPLTEAFF. The gene calls are TRBV6-5 and TRBJ1-1; D is undetermined. This CDR3 region has 14 residues. Germline V lookup: CDR1 MNHEY, CDR2 SVGAGI. Trimming removed 6 bases at V and 4 bases at J, with 15 bases between.

The V gene is TRBV4-1, the J gene TRBJ1-3; D uncertain. The ends were cut back, 2 bases at V and 0 bases at J, with 8 bases in the middle. Germline assignment: CDR1 MGHRA and CDR2 YSYEKL. The CDR3 spans 15 residues. The CDR3 DNA sequence: TGCGCCAGCAGCCAATCGGGTTACTCTGGAAACACCATATATTTT. It translates to CASSQSGYSGNTIYF.

The CDR3, as DNA: TGCGCCAGCAGCCGGATCCCGGGACTAGCGGAAAAACAAGAGACCCAGTACTTC. It encodes CASSRIPGLAEKQETQYF. This chain connects TRBV5-1 to TRBJ2-5; 11 nucleotides match TRBD2. V dropped 4 bases and J dropped 2; count of bases not matched to a gene: 13. This CDR3 is built from 18 residues. Germline V gene lookup returns CDR1 SGHRS and CDR2 YFSETQ.

This chain uses TRBV15 with TRBJ1-5, with unresolved D. This CDR3 spans 15 amino acids. Germline V lookup: CDR1 LNHNV, CDR2 YYDKDF (reference sequence). Trimming removed 0 bases at V and 3 bases at J, with 9 bases between. CDR3 nucleotides: TGTGCCACCAGCAGAGATCTAGACACCAATCAGCCCCAGCATTTT. As protein: CATSRDLDTNQPQHF.

The chain employs TRBV4-1 and TRBJ2-3; TRBD2 agrees at 12 bases. The trim removed 6 bases at V and 3 bases at J, leaving 7 bases unmatched. The CDR3 contains 16 residues. In germline, CDR1 is MGHRA, CDR2 YSYEKL. The CDR3 bases are TGCGCCAGCAGGGGGTGGACTAGCGGGAAGACAGATACGCAGTATTTT. Translated: CASRGWTSGKTDTQYF.